This entry features one TCR beta chain sequence. This clonotype showed up many times. This receptor's antigen is unknown. No base quality information exists; no much larger clone differs at one position. A patient counted as having stable Graves' hyperthyroidism if no progression to ophthalmopathy occurred over 18 months of follow-up. Hyperthyroidism patients were newly diagnosed, had a disease duration of under 2 months, and were aged 18 to 65 years. Patients with uncontrolled infections, other autoimmune diseases, pregnancy or lactation were excluded. Diagnoses relied on clinical symptoms, serum thyroxine and TRAb, thyroid ultrasound and orbital computed tomography. Ficoll-Paque density gradient centrifugation was used to isolate PBMCs from approximately 10 ml of fresh peripheral blood. Total RNA was extracted with Trizol reagent, and quality was checked on an Agilent 2100 Bioanalyzer. TCR beta CDR3 regions were amplified from RNA transcripts. A first-round RT-PCR of the TCR CDR3 used the HTBI primer set with the Qiagen OneStep RT-PCR kit. The libraries were constructed in a second round of multiplex PCR and then size-selected and purified. Sequencing of the libraries was done on an Illumina HiSeq2000 using paired-end 100 bp reads. In the authors' own workflow: SOAPnuke was used to process the raw data, removing reads that contained adapters or uncalled bases, had a mean Phred below 15, or lacked an exact match to the constant primer or identifier. High-quality paired reads were merged with COPE v1.2.5, and unique nucleotide sequences were defined as clonotypes. Clonotypes were aligned to IMGT TRBV, TRBD and TRBJ reference segments using MiTCR v1.1. Analysis was restricted to V-J combinations with a frequency above 0.0001, which covered roughly 99% of repertoires. A TCS score was defined as the ratio between F50 (clonal expansion) and ExV (chaos), using BLOSUM62-based TCRdist between CDR3 peptides within each V-J. Welch's t-statistics and random forest reduced several hundred V-J features to 13, which were used in a naive Bayes classifier (R e1071). TCRdb passed the public sequencing reads through fastp at Q25 and MiXCR, retaining productive beta sequences. Rows are unified per CDR3 protein, each entry keeping the most common DNA and genes. TCRdb's processing, not the authors', yielded these V and J calls. This sample holds some 550,000 distinct CDR3 sequences; less than 25% were observed only once. The ten largest clones take up around a quarter of the sample.

The data were obtained in a study of T cells in Graves' hyperthyroidism and ophthalmopathy (dated by TCRdb to 2018 to 2020). At the level of the whole study: Peripheral blood samples were taken at initial diagnosis, before any treatment was given. To identify distinguishing TCR V-J signatures, a discovery cohort of around 100 patients was used, comprising 43 with Graves' ophthalmopathy and 57 with stable Graves' hyperthyroidism. An independent validation cohort of under 20 hyperthyroidism patients and 17 patients who later progressed to ophthalmopathy tested prospective prediction of ophthalmopathy. For training and testing, the roughly 93 patients in the discovery cohort were randomly divided in a 7:3 ratio. Thyroid tissue and blood T-cell repertoires from six Graves' hyperthyroidism patients were also compared in the study. After sampling, hyperthyroidism patients received methimazole starting at 30 mg daily, and ophthalmopathy patients received high-dose intravenous methylprednisolone. The paper describes TCR Vbeta CDR3 sequencing of fewer than 150 peripheral blood samples, made up of fewer than 50 ophthalmopathy patients, approximately 76 hyperthyroidism patients and roughly 17 progressor patients.

The CDR3, from cysteine to phenylalanine, totals 12 residues. This entry keeps only the CDR3 DNA: 36 bases, framed from base 1. CDR1 GTSNPN and CDR2 SVGIG are derived from the germline V gene (reference sequence). V loses 0 bases of germline sequence and J loses 4 bases, and the interval between the two ends is 6 bases. What the study reported, not specific to this receptor: Ophthalmopathy was separated from stable hyperthyroidism by a 13 V-J signature model, with approximately 89% sensitivity and roughly 81% specificity obtained in cross-validation and 80%/75% obtained in testing. Most expanded thyroid clonotypes (frequency above 0.001) were also detected in blood, suggesting blood repertoires may reflect thyroid immune responses. No statistical method was used to fix the sample size in advance, and group allocation was not hidden from the investigators. During validation, the model predicted progression to ophthalmopathy a median of approximately 7 months ahead of onset, with around 65% sensitivity and roughly 75% specificity.

The sample was blood. The chain joins TRBV30 to TRBJ1-2; confidence is insufficient to name the D gene. The sequence was obtained from a man aged 18-30 years with Graves' hyperthyroidism. The DNA sequence is as follows: TGTGCCTGGAGTGTACCCCTCTATGGCTACACCTTC. Its protein is CAWSVPLYGYTF.